The T cell receptor beta chain described here comes from a study of immune evolution from preneoplasia to lung adenocarcinoma. In the study overall: HLA loss of heterozygosity: roughly 6.6% AIS, around 16% MIA, about 35% ADC, none AAH.

V was pared by 2 bases and J by 9 bases, with 14 bases between. Looked up from germline, CDR1 is MDHEN and CDR2 is SYDVKM. The CDR3 extends over 14 amino acids. Nucleic acids came from premalignant or tumor cells enriched by macro-dissection. Assay: immunoSEQ multiplex PCR; the TCRdb copy retains only in-frame clones and omits some. The sample yields under 7,500 clones, 79% seen once. Study observations and caveats: Top clone share appeared to fall from AAH through AIS, MIA, adenocarcinoma.

On this clone itself: Antigen specificity is unknown.

The chain couples TRBV28 to TRBJ2-1, with D maybe TRBD1 (6 bases). Sample: FFPE minimally invasive lung adenocarcinoma tissue. The sequence came from a person between 65 and 79 years old with lung adenocarcinoma. The CDR3 DNA reads TGTGCCAGCAGTTTAAGTGGGGGCTTAGGTGAGCAGTTCTTC. Translated: CASSLSGGLGEQFF.